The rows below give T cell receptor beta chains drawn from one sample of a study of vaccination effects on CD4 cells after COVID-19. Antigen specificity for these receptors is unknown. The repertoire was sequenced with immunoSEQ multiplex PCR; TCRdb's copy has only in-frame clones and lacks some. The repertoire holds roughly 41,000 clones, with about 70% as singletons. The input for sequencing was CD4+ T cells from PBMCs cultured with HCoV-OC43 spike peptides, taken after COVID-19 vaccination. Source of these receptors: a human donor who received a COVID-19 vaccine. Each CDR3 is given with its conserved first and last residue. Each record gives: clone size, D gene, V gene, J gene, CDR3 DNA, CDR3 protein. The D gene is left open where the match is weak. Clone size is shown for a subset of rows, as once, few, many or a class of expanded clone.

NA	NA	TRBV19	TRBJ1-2	TGTGCCAGTAGTATAAAAGGGACGGTTGACTATGGCTACACCTTC	CASSIKGTVDYGYTF
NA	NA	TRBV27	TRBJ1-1	TGTGCCAGCAGTGCTCCAGGAATGAACACTGAAGCTTTCTTT	CASSAPGMNTEAFF
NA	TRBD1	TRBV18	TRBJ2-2	TGTGCCAGCTCAGCCGCTGGGACAGGGGGGAACACCGGGGAGCTGTTTTTT	CASSAAGTGGNTGELFF
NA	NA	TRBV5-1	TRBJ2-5	TGCGCCAGCAGCTTGGGACAGCAAGAGACCCAGTACTTC	CASSLGQQETQYF
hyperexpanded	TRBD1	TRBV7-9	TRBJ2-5	TGTGCCAGCGTACAGGGGGCAGGGGAGACCCAGTACTTC	CASVQGAGETQYF
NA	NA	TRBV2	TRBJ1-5	TGTGCCAGCAGTGGCTCCCTCCGACGAGTTCAGCCCCAGCATTTT	CASSGSLRRVQPQHF
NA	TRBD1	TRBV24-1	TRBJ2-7	TGTGCCACCAGTGATCCGGGACAGGGAATCTACGAGCAGTACTTC	CATSDPGQGIYEQYF
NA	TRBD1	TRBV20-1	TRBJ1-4	TGCAGTGCTAGTAGGCCGGACAGGAGTAATGAAAAACTGTTTTTT	CSASRPDRSNEKLFF
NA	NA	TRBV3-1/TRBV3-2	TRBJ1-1	TGTGCCAGCAGCCAAGGCAGGGTCGGTGAAGCTTTCTTT	CASSQGRVGEAFF
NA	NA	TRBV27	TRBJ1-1	TGTGCCAGCAGTGTGGGACAGAACACTGAAGCTTTCTTT	CASSVGQNTEAFF
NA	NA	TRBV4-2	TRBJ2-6	TGTGCCAGCAGCCAGTCGACGGAAAGCTCTGGGGCCAACGTCCTGACTTTC	CASSQSTESSGANVLTF
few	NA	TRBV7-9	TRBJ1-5	TGTGCCAGCAGCTTAGTCCAGGGACAGCCCCAGCATTTT	CASSLVQGQPQHF
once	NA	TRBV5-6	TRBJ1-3	TGTGCCAGCAGCTTGCGAAGGCCTCGAAACACCATATATTTT	CASSLRRPRNTIYF
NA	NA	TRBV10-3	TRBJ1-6	TGTGCCATCAGGTTCGGGACGGATAATTCACCCCTCCACTTT	CAIRFGTDNSPLHF
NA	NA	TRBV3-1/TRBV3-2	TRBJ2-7	TGTGCCAGCAGCCTGAGTGGGCGGGGACTCTCCTACGAGCAGTACTTC	CASSLSGRGLSYEQYF
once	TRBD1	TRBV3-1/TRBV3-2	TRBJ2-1	TGTGCCAGCAGCCTATTTTCGGGACAGGCTGGCAATGAGCAGTTCTTC	CASSLFSGQAGNEQFF
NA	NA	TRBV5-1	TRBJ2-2	TGCGCCAGCAGAGAGACCAACACCGGGGAGCTGTTTTTT	CASRETNTGELFF
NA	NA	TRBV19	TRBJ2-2	TGTGCCAGCAAACGTGGGGATATGTCTAGCGCCGGGGAGCTGTTTTTT	CASKRGDMSSAGELFF
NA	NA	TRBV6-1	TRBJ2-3	TGTGCCAGCAGTGAAGGAGGGGGCACAGATACGCAGTATTTT	CASSEGGGTDTQYF
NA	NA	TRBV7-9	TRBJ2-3	TGTGCCAGCAGCATCGGGGATTGGGATACGCAGTATTTT	CASSIGDWDTQYF
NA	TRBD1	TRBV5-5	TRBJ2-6	TGTGCCAGCAGCTTGGAGTCACAGGGACAGCGGTTCTCTGGGGCCAACGTCCTGACTTTC	CASSLESQGQRFSGANVLTF
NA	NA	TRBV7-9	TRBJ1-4	TGTGCCAGCAGCTTCACGCAAAAACTGTTTTTT	CASSFTQKLFF
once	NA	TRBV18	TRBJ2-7	TGTGCCAGCTCACCGACGACTAGAGCTGACTACGAGCAGTACTTC	CASSPTTRADYEQYF
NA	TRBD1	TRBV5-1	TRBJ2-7	TGCGCCAGCAGCTTGCGGGACAGGGACTACGAGCAGTACTTC	CASSLRDRDYEQYF
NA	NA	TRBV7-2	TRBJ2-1	TGTGCCAGCAGCTTAGGGGCCTCTAGCTCCTACAATGAGCAGTTCTTC	CASSLGASSSYNEQFF
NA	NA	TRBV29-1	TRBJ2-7	TGCAGCGGCCGGGGAAGCCACTACGAGCAGTACTTC	CSGRGSHYEQYF
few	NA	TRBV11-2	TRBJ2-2	TGTGCCAGCAGCTTAGAGGGGGCCGGGGAGCTGTTTTTT	CASSLEGAGELFF
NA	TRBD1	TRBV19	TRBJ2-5	TGTGCCACCAGCACGGACAGGGGGGGGGAGACCCAGTACTTC	CATSTDRGGETQYF
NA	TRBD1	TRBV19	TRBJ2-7	TGTGCCAGTAGCGACGGACAGGGGTTATCTAGCGAGCAGTACTTC	CASSDGQGLSSEQYF
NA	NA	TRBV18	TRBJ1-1	TGTGCCAGCTCACCACCGCAGGGTCGGGGCACTGAAGCTTTCTTT	CASSPPQGRGTEAFF
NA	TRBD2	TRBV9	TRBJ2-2	TGTGCCAGCAGCCCAAGACTAGCGGCGAACACCGGGGAGCTGTTTTTT	CASSPRLAANTGELFF
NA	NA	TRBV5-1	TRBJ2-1	TGCGCCAGCAGCCCCCTGGTGGGGACCCGCAATGAGCAGTTCTTC	CASSPLVGTRNEQFF
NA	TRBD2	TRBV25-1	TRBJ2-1	TGTGCCAGCAGACAAGCGGGAGGGATTTACAATGAGCAGTTCTTC	CASRQAGGIYNEQFF
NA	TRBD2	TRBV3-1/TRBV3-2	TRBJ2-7	TGTGCCAGCAGCCGAAAATTCTTCGGACTAGCGGGAAGCTCCTACGAGCAGTACTTC	CASSRKFFGLAGSSYEQYF
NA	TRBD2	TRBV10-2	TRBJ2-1	TGCGCCAGCAGACCCCCCGGGACTAGCGGTTACAATGAGCAGTTCTTC	CASRPPGTSGYNEQFF
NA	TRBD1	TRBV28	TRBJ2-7	TGTGCCAGCAGTTTACCCACAGGGGCCGCCTACGAGCAGTACTTC	CASSLPTGAAYEQYF
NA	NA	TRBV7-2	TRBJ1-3	TGTGCCAGCAGCTCGGGACTGGACAGTCCCCGCTCTGGAAACACCATATATTTT	CASSSGLDSPRSGNTIYF
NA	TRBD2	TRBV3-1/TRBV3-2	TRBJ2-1	TGTGCCAGCAGCCAAGGAGCGGGGGCCGCCTACAATGAGCAGTTCTTC	CASSQGAGAAYNEQFF
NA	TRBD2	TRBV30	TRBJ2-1	TGTGCCCAGAGCGGGGGGGCTTACAATGAGCAGTTCTTC	CAQSGGAYNEQFF
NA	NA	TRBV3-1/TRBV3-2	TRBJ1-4	TGTGCCAGCAGCCAAGATTTAGCTAATGAAAAACTGTTTTTT	CASSQDLANEKLFF
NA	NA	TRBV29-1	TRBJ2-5	TGCAGCACGGCTTGGGGGGTGAGAGAGACCCAGTACTTC	CSTAWGVRETQYF
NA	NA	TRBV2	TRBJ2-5	TGTGCCAGCAGTGTCTCGGGACCTACCCAGTACTTC	CASSVSGPTQYF
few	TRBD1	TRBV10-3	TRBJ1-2	TGTGCCATCAGTGAGACAGGGGGCTCGGATGGCTACACCTTC	CAISETGGSDGYTF
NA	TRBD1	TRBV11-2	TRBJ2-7	TGTGCCAGCAGCTTCGGAGGGACAGGGGTTTACGAGCAGTACTTC	CASSFGGTGVYEQYF
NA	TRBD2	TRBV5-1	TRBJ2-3	TGCGCCAGCAGCTCGGGGGCAACTAGCGGGAGAGATACGCAGTATTTT	CASSSGATSGRDTQYF
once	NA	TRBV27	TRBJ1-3	TGTGCCAGCAGTGGAAACAGGGAGGCTCACACCATATATTTT	CASSGNREAHTIYF
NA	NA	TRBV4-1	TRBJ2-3	TGCGCCAGCAGGGGGGACGGCTATTTCAGCACAGATACGCAGTATTTT	CASRGDGYFSTDTQYF
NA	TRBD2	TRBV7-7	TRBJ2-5	TGTGCCAGCAGCTTTAGGCCTAGCGGGGGAGAGACCCAGTACTTC	CASSFRPSGGETQYF